The present TCR beta chain was sequenced within a study of HIV-infected patients and healthy controls. This clonotype has a handful of counts. MiXCR was run by TCRdb on the 5' RACE reads, yielding one entry per CDR3 protein. The sample consists of around 62,000 distinct CDR3 sequences, 15% to 20% of them appearing once. Sequences were obtained from CD4+ T cells from blood. The receptor was derived from a human donor in good health.

CDR3 nucleotides: TGTGCCAGTAGTATCGGACAGGGCAACGTCCAAGAGACCCAGTACTTC. This codes for CASSIGQGNVQETQYF. This chain joins TRBV19 and TRBJ2-5; 8 bases map to TRBD1. V lost 3 bases, J lost 1 base, and 7 bases stayed unmatched. Germline lookup yields CDR1 LNHDA and CDR2 SQIVND (reference sequence). CDR3 size: 16 residues.